A single sample is the source of the 5 T cell receptor beta chains below, sequenced in a study of blood T cell repertoires in COVID-19. The table came from immunoSEQ multiplex PCR; TCRdb's copy has only in-frame clones and leaves some out. Among roughly 40,000 clones listed, more than 85% were seen once. Input material: peripheral blood. Every receptor here comes from a human donor in a cohort sampled during active COVID-19.

This clone was observed a handful of times. The rearrangement uses TRBV4-2 and TRBJ1-3, with no clear D. CDR1 is LGHNA and CDR2 is YNFKEQ in the germline V gene. The germline V and J ends were trimmed by 0 bases and 0 bases, with 9 bases remaining between them. CDR3 length: 16 residues. The CDR3 is CASSQDPGGSGNTIYF. CDR3 nucleotides: TGTGCCAGCAGCCAAGATCCGGGTGGCTCTGGAAACACCATATATTTT.

V gene TRBV10-2 combines with J gene TRBJ2-1, with D possibly being TRBD1 (6 bases). Germline values: CDR1 WSHSY, CDR2 SAAADI. Trimming stripped 6 bases from V and 5 bases from J, with 17 bases between. The CDR3 runs 15 residues. CDR3 amino acids: CASRTGTIKDNEQFF. CDR3 coding DNA: TGCGCCAGCAGGACCGGGACAATAAAGGACAATGAGCAGTTCTTC.

V and J are TRBV18 and TRBJ1-1, with 9 bases matching TRBD1. The junction had 6 bases not matched to a gene; V was cut back by 3 bases and J by 10 bases. The CDR3 has 13 amino acids. Germline values: CDR1 KGHSH, CDR2 LQKENI. CDR3 residues: CASSPGTGSRAFF. CDR3 nucleotides: TGTGCCAGCTCACCCGGGACAGGGAGCAGAGCTTTCTTT. Full variable domain (rest looked up from reference TRBV18 and TRBJ1-1): NAGVMQNPRHLVRRRGQEARLRCSPMKGHSHVYWYRQLPEEGLKFMVYLQKENIIDESGMPKERFSAEFPKEGPSILRIQQVVRGDSAAYFCASSPGTGSRAFFGQGTRLTVV.

This chain uses TRBV6-5 with TRBJ2-1; TRBD1 might be the D (5 bases). The germline CDR1 and CDR2 sequences are MNHEY and SVGAGI. Trimming took off 3 bases at V and 8 bases at J, with 20 bases between the two ends. CDR3 length: 16 residues. For the CDR3, the DNA is TGTGCCAGCAGTTATTCAGGGAACCCCCCGAAGGATGAGCAGTTCTTC. The encoded protein is CASSYSGNPPKDEQFF.

The rearrangement joins TRBV27 to TRBJ2-1; 8 bases align to TRBD2. The CDR3 has 13 amino acids. The V gene end was trimmed by 5 bases and the J gene end by 10 bases; junction bases not matched to a gene: 7. Germline lookup yields CDR1 MNHEY and CDR2 SMNVEV (reference sequence). The CDR3 DNA reads TGTGCCAGCAGTACCGCGGGGGGAGGGGAGCAGTTCTTC. This codes for CASSTAGGGEQFF.